This T cell receptor beta chain derives from a study of cytomegalovirus exposure and HLA in healthy donors. Study-wide results and caveats: According to reports, the classifier identified cytomegalovirus status with high specificity and sensitivity. In all likelihood, a cluster of highly shared sequence variants was a sequencing artifact.

The CDR3 is made up of 15 amino acids. Trimming at V came to 5 bases and at J to 2 bases, leaving 6 bases not matched to a gene. Per the germline V gene, CDR1 is MNHNS and CDR2 is SASEGT. In regard to this clone: Its specificity is not known.

In the PCR, 60 Vbeta and 13 Jbeta primers were used. Sequencing was performed with immunoSEQ multiplex PCR; in TCRdb, only in-frame clones are kept and a portion is missing. The sample yields 150,000 or so clones, about 80% seen once. The J gene is TRBJ2-1, the V gene TRBV6-1, with TRBD2 matching over 7 bases. Material: PBMCs. The sequence was collected from a man younger than 40 in good health and CMV-seropositive. CDR3 in DNA: TGTGCCAGCAGTCCACGGGACTATACCTACAATGAGCAGTTCTTC. It encodes CASSPRDYTYNEQFF.